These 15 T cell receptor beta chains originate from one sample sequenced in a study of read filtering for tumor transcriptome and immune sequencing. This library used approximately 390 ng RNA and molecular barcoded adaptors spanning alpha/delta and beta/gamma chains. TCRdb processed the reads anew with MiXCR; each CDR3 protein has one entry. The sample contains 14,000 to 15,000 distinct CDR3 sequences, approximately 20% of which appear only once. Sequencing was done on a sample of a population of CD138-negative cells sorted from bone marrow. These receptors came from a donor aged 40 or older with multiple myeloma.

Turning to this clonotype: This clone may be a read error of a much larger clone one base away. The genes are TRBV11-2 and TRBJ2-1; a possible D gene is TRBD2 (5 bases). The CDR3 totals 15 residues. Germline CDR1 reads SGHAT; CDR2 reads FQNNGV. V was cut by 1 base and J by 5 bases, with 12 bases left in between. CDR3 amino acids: CASSLGSSTNNEQFF. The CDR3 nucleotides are TGTGCCAGCAGCTTAGGTTCTAGCACGAACAATGAGCAGTTCTTC.

The CDR3 nucleotides are TGTGCCAGCAGCTTATCCCTCGCCGAGCAGTACTTC. Translated: CASSLSLAEQYF. The chain employs TRBV7-9 and TRBJ2-7; D is undetermined. Trimming shortened V by 2 bases and J by 6 bases, and 8 bases separated the two germline ends. The germline CDR1 and CDR2 sequences are SEHNR and FQNEAQ (reference sequence). CDR3 length equals 12 residues.

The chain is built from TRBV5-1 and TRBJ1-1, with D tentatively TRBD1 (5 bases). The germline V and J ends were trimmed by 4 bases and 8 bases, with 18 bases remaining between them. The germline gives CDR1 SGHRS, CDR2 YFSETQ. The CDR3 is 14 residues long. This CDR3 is CASSPGRPSYEAFF. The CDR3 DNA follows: TGCGCCAGCAGCCCGGGACGACCGAGCTACGAAGCTTTCTTT.

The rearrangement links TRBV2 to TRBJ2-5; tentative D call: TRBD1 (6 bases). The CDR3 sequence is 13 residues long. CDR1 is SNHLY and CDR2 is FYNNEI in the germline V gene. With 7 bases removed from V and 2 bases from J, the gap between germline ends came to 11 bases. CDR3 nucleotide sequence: TGTGCCAGCAAGGATGGACAGCAAGAGACCCAGTACTTC. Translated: CASKDGQQETQYF.

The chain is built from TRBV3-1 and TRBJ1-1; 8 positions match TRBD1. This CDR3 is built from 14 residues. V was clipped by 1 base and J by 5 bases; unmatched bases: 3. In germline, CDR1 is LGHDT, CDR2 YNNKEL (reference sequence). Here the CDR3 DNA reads TGTGCCAGCAGCCAAGGAACAGGGGGAACTGAAGCTTTCTTT. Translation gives CASSQGTGGTEAFF.

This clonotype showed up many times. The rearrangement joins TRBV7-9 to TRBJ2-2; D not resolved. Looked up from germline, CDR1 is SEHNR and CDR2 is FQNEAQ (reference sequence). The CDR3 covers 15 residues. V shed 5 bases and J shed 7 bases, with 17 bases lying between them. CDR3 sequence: CASSPTSDPHGELFF. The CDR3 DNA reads TGTGCCAGCAGCCCTACCTCCGACCCCCACGGGGAGCTGTTTTTT.

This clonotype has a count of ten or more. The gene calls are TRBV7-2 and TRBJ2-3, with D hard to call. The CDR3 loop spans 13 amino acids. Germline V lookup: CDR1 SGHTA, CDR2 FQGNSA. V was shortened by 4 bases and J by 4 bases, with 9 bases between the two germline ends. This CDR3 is CASSSVRADTQYF. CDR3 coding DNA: TGTGCCAGCAGCTCCGTCCGGGCAGATACGCAGTATTTT.

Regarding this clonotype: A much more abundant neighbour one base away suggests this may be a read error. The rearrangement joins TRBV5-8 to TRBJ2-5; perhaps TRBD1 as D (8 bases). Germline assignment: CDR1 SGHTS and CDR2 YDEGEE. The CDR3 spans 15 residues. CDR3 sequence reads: CACSTGQGGQETQYF. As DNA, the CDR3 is TGTGCCTGCAGCACCGGACAGGGAGGGCAAGAGACCCAGTACTTC.

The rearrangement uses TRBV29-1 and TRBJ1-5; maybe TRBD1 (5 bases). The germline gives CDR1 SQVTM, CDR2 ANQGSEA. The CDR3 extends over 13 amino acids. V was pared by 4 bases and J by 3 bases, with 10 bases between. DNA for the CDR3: TGCAGCGTTGGGGGGGGAATCAATCAGCCCCAGCATTTT. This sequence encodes CSVGGGINQPQHF.

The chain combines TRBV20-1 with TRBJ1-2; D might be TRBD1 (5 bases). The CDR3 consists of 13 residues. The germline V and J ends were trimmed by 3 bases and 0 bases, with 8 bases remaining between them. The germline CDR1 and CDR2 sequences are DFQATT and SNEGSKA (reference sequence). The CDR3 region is CSASQGTNYGYTF. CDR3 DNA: TGCAGTGCTAGTCAGGGTACTAACTATGGCTACACCTTC.

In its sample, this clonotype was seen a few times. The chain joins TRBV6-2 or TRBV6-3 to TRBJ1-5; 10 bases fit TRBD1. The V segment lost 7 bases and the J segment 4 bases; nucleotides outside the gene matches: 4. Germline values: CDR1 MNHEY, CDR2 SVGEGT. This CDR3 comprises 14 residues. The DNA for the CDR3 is TGTGCCAGCAAAAAGGGACAGGGGAATCAGCCCCAGCATTTT. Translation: CASKKGQGNQPQHF.

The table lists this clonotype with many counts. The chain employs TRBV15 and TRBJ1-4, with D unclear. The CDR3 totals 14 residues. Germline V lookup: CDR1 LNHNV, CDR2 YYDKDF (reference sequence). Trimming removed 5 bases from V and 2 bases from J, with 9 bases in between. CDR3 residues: CATSAGFTNEKLFF. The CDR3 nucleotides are TGTGCCACCAGCGCGGGCTTCACTAATGAAAAACTGTTTTTT.

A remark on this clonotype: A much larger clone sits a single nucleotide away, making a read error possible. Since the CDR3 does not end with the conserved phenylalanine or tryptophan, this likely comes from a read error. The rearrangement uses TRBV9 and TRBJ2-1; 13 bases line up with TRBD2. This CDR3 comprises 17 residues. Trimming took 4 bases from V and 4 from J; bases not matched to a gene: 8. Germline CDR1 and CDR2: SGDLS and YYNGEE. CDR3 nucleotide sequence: TGTGCCAGCAGCCCAGGACTAGCGGGAGAGAAGTACAATGAGCAGTTCATC. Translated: CASSPGLAGEKYNEQFI.

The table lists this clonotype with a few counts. CDR3 protein: CASRTDRTDTQYF. The DNA for the CDR3 is TGTGCCAGCAGAACGGACAGAACAGATACGCAGTATTTT. The rearrangement links TRBV12-3 or TRBV12-4 to TRBJ2-3, with D tentatively TRBD1 (6 bases). This CDR3 comprises 13 residues. The ends were cut back, 6 bases at V and 3 bases at J, with 10 bases in the middle.

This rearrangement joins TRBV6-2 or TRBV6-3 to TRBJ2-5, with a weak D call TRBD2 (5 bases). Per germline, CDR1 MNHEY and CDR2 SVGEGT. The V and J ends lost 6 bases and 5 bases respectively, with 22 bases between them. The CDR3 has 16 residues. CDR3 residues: CASSPLSGPGGETQYF. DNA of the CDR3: TGTGCCAGCAGCCCACTTTCCGGGCCAGGAGGCGAGACCCAGTACTTC.